This TCR beta chain originates from a study of blood T cell repertoires in COVID-19 (dated by TCRdb to the early 2020s). Some background on the complete study: Samples covering the acute and convalescent phases of COVID-19 were provided by collaborators in the United States, Italy and Spain. Where HLA class I and class II types were available, the types were taken from metadata supplied by the sample provider, not from assay-based typing. The samples were drawn from the first 160 participants of the ongoing ImmuneRACE study and from 950 to 1,500 subjects provided by 6 global collaborators. The repertoires were released in a freely available public database intended as a resource for research on the immune response to SARS-CoV-2. Nearly every sample came with metadata listing a de-identified subject ID, COVID-19 status, age in years and sex. Subjects who had been exposed to COVID-19, were actively infected with it, or had recovered from it provided the deeply sampled blood TCRbeta repertoires that made up the dataset. The prospective study material was composed of cDNA or gDNA derived from T cells, B-cell-depleted T cells, or PBMCs.

TCRbeta CDR3 regions were amplified from genomic DNA by means of the immunoSEQ Assay, a bias-controlled multiplex PCR. In the paper's pipeline: The number of nucleated cells in each sample was estimated by amplification of reference gene primers within the assay. Sequence reads were collapsed and filtered to measure the absolute abundance of every unique TCRbeta CDR3 rearrangement. Productive Simpson clonality was computed per sample as the square root of Simpson's diversity index over productive rearrangements. The source is immuneACCESS, and TCRdb retained only in-frame sequences with V and J called. Part of the clones is not carried over; for the studies checked, unresolved V genes explain less than half of this, and the remainder is unexplained. V, J and clone size were drawn from that table, and D and trimming were deduced from the DNA. The sample profile shows roughly 100,000 clones; 84% of them were found once. The ten largest clones capture 20% to 30% of the sample.

Study-wide findings and limitations: The amount of clinical and demographic metadata varied by source and participant and was provided uncurated.

V and J lose 0 bases and 6 bases, and a span of 9 bases separates them. From the germline V gene, CDR1 is KGHSH and CDR2 is LQKENI. From cysteine to phenylalanine, the CDR3 is 14 amino acids long. Of the read, only the CDR3 DNA is kept; its 42 bases are in frame from base 1. Collaborating institutions collected whole blood in K2EDTA tubes following their own protocols. For TCRbeta analysis, collaborators shipped samples as frozen whole blood, isolated PBMCs, or DNA extracted from either of those sample types. As concerns this clone: It has no known antigen specificity. No base quality information exists; no much larger clone differs at one position.

The sequence was collected from a man aged 55 to 70 with acute or convalescent COVID-19. The rearranged segments are TRBV18 and TRBJ2-1, with an unclear D gene assignment. The sample taken for sequencing was peripheral blood. The CDR3 protein sequence reads: CASSPPAGPNEQFF. The bases read TGTGCCAGCTCACCACCCGCCGGTCCCAATGAGCAGTTCTTC.